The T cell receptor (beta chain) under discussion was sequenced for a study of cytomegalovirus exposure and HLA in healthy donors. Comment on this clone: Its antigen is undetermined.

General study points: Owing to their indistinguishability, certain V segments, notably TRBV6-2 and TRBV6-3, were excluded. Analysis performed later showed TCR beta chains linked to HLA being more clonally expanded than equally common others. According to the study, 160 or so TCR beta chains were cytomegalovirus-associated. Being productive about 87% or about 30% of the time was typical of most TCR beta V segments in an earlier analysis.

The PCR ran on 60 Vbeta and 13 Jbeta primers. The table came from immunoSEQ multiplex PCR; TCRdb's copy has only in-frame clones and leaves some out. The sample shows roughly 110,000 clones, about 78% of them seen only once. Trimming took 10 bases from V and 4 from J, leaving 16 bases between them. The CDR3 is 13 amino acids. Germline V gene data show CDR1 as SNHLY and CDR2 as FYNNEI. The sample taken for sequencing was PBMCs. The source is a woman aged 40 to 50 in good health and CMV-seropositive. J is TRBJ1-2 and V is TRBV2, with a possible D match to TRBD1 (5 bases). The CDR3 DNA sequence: TGTGCCACAAGCAAGGACACATTCTATGGCTACACCTTC. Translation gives CATSKDTFYGYTF.